The source of this TCR beta chain is a study of T cell responses to AZD1222 COVID-19 vaccine (dated by TCRdb to about 2021). In terms of the full investigation: TCR sequencing was performed for over 230 trial participants, of whom about 200 were given two doses of AZD1222 and 26 were given two doses of MenACWY control vaccine. Trial participants were enrolled by age into 18-55, 56-69 and 70-plus year subgroups, with around 140, 26 and 57 TCR-sequenced participants respectively.

Points the paper makes about the study in general: After two AZD1222 doses, spike-specific TCR breadth and depth were significantly higher than at day 0 and than in MenACWY recipients. No day 14 peak-response samples were available, so repertoires were characterized only after the peak T cell response. The 56-69-year group was small, and its depth increase did not reach significance, likely because of low power. Conclusions about previously exposed vaccinees are limited, since just 6 or 7 AZD1222 recipients were seropositive for SARS-CoV-2 at baseline. Participants were mostly white British, with more females than males. The authors suggested clonal diversity may have been underestimated. Reportedly, close to half of the unique spike-specific TCRs recognized epitopes lying outside the regions that are mutated in the B.1.351 and B.1.1.7 variants. The whole spike protein was spanned by vaccine-associated CD4 TCRs, and dominant responses were seen in regions 160-218 and 743-854.

Sample time point, as interpreted from the label and publication: baseline before first vaccination. The treatment or condition label on this specimen signifies: meningococcal conjugate vaccine given as trial control. The vaccinee samples were drawn from two UK trials, COV001 and COV002, one of which was a single-blind randomized controlled phase 2/3 trial testing AZD1222 (ChAdOx1 nCoV-19) in healthy adults. For TCRbeta chain sequencing, PBMC samples from trial participants were taken at day 0 and at day 28 after the second dose. Points on this clone: The antigen this receptor binds is unknown. No base quality information exists; no much larger clone differs at one position.

The CDR3 regions of human TCRbeta chains were subjected to immunosequencing. Per the source publication's procedure: Repertoire TCRs were matched against a reference library of SARS-CoV-2-specific TCRs generated with the MIRA antigen-specificity platform. Breadth was defined as the fraction of unique TCRs that were SARS-CoV-2-associated. Depth was defined as the fraction of total T cells that were SARS-CoV-2-associated. Using the MIRA data, each spike-specific TCR was assigned both to the spike region to which the TCR was reactive and to a CD4 or CD8 class. Log10-transformed breadth and depth values were compared by one-way ANOVA with Sidak's multiple comparisons tests. TCRdb carries this immuneACCESS record with in-frame sequences only. Its versions omit some clonotypes, under half of them owing to an unresolved V gene in the studies checked, with the rest unexplained. V, J and clone size reflect that table, while D and trimming were determined from the DNA. The sample data list 100,000 to 150,000 clones, and less than 95% of these were observed just once. The ten largest clones represent 4% to 5.5% of the sample.

V loses 0 bases, J loses 5 bases, and the germline ends lie 14 bases apart. The germline V gene (reference sequence) sets CDR1 to MNHNY and CDR2 to SVGAGI. From its cysteine to its phenylalanine, the CDR3 spans 15 amino acids. Here the CDR3 DNA is all that survives: 45 bases in frame from base 1. The V and J genes are TRBV6-6 and TRBJ2-7, with the D gene possibly TRBD1 or TRBD2, each one fitting 5 bases. Source: peripheral blood, taken on day 0 of MenACWY control vaccination. The origin of this receptor is an adult in good health. The nucleotides are TGTGCCAGCAGTTACTCGGCCGGGGCCGGGGACGAGCAGTACTTC. Its translation reads: CASSYSAGAGDEQYF.